The next 9 T cell receptor beta chains were all read from a single sample in a study of tumor and adjacent non-tumor tissue in lung cancer. RNA was extracted from bulk tissue without any cell sorting. The library came from three nested PCR rounds adapted from ARM-PCR protocols. TCRdb independently ran MiXCR on the multiplex PCR reads; one entry per CDR3 protein. Counted here are about 110,000 distinct CDR3 sequences, 84% occurring once; the ten biggest clones make up approximately 22%. Input material: lung tumor tissue. The receptors derive from a man between 65 and 85 years old with non-small cell lung cancer.

Details on this clonotype: A read error may be the cause here, since a much bigger clone is one base away. This chain joins TRBV7-3 and TRBJ2-7, with 8 bases identical to TRBD1. The CDR3 length is 15 residues. The J segment lost 3 bases and the V segment lost 0 bases, leaving 4 bases of the junction unmatched. Germline CDR1 reads SGHTA; CDR2 reads FQGTGA. CDR3: CASSLTGTGVYEQYF. CDR3 coding DNA: TGTGCCAGCAGCTTAACCGGGACAGGAGTCTACGAGCAGTACTTC.

J is TRBJ1-4 and V is TRBV29-1; the D is unclear. Germline values: CDR1 SQVTM, CDR2 ANQGSEA. The V end was cut by 8 bases, the J end by 6 bases, with 16 bases between. The CDR3 covers 13 residues. DNA for the CDR3: TGCAGCATCTGCGGCACTCCCCATGAAAAACTGTTTTTT. It encodes CSICGTPHEKLFF. Combining the CDR3 with reference TRBV29-1 and TRBJ1-4 gives the whole variable domain SAVISQKPSRDICQRGTSLTIQCQVDSQVTMMFWYRQQPGQSLTLIATANQGSEATYESGFVIDKFPISRPNLTFSTLTVSNMSPEDSSIYLCSICGTPHEKLFFGSGTQLSVL.

For this clonotype: Since no conserved phenylalanine or tryptophan closes the CDR3, a read error is the likely cause. The DNA is omitted, as the CDR3 cannot be located on it reliably, and the CDR3 follows TCRdb's listing. This rearrangement joins TRBV5-6 to TRBJ2-1; TRBD1, the table's D call, was not compared with the DNA. From germline, CDR1 is SGHDT and CDR2 YYEEEE. The CDR3 spans 16 amino acids, including both terminal residues. The CDR3: CASSLGFQGSYNERFL.

This chain joins TRBV5-6 and TRBJ2-7; 9 bases agree with TRBD2. This CDR3 comprises 15 residues. J gave up 8 bases and V 6 bases, and 15 bases lay outside the gene matches. Per the germline V gene, CDR1 is SGHDT and CDR2 is YYEEEE. Here the CDR3 reads CASNIPFAGGYKQYF. The CDR3 nucleotides read TGTGCCAGCAACATTCCCTTCGCGGGGGGGTACAAGCAGTACTTC.

Concerning this clonotype: Germline is not matched at one junction end, which may reflect a read error. The chain links TRBV11-2 to TRBJ1-1; D is ambiguous. The CDR3 runs 11 residues. The germline V gene has CDR1 SGHAT and CDR2 FQNNGV. The CDR3 DNA reads TGCACCAGCCCCACGGTGGACGAAGCTTTCTTT. Amino acids: CTSPTVDEAFF.

Notes on this clonotype: A much more abundant neighbour one base away suggests this may be a read error. The chain combines TRBV19 with TRBJ1-2; D unclear. The germline gives CDR1 LNHDA, CDR2 SQIVND (reference sequence). Trimming pared 8 bases from V and 3 bases from J, leaving 19 bases between. The CDR3 is 15 residues long. The CDR3 DNA sequence: TGTGCCAGTGCTATAACCGTACTCCAGGACTATGGCTACACCTTC. Its protein product is CASAITVLQDYGYTF.

Comments on this clonotype: At one of its ends the junction is not consistent with the germline gene, which may arise from a read error. V and J are TRBV6-2 or TRBV6-3 and TRBJ2-7; possibly TRBD2 for D (6 bases). From germline, CDR1 is MNHEY and CDR2 SVGEGT. This CDR3 has 16 amino acids. The CDR3 protein is CASRNTAGTRGNEQYF. CDR3 in DNA: TGTGCTAGCAGGAATACTGCCGGGACTCGGGGGAACGAGCAGTACTTC.

On this clonotype itself: At one end the junction does not follow the germline gene, possibly because of a read error. This chain uses TRBV5-4 with TRBJ2-2, with TRBD1 matching over 9 bases. The CDR3 loop spans 17 amino acids. The germline V gene encodes CDR1 SGHNT and CDR2 YYREEE (reference sequence). The CDR3 region is CASSLPPGTGIPGELFF. DNA for the CDR3: TGTGCCAGCAGCTTACCGCCAGGGACAGGGATCCCCGGGGAGTTGTTTTTT.

Remarks on this clonotype: Sequence at one end of the junction differs from germline and may be a read error. This chain uses TRBV19 with TRBJ2-1, with 8 nucleotides matching TRBD2. The germline V gene has CDR1 LNHDA and CDR2 SQIVND (reference sequence). The CDR3 has 18 residues. The CDR3 sequence: CASSIRAERELTYNERSF. The CDR3 DNA follows: TGTGCCAGTAGTATCCGGGCGGAGCGGGAGTTAACCTACAATGAGCGGTCCTTC.